This paragraph covers one T cell receptor beta chain sequence. This specimen comes from a study of cytomegalovirus exposure and HLA in healthy donors. The germline gives CDR1 GTSNPN, CDR2 SVGIG (reference sequence). CDR3 length: 12 residues. With 0 bases removed from V and 5 bases from J, the gap between germline ends came to 7 bases. Primers for the PCR totalled 60 Vbeta and 13 Jbeta. Only in-frame clones appear in the TCRdb table, and some are missing; sequencing was by immunoSEQ multiplex PCR. The data contain approximately 180,000 clones, approximately 72% of them singletons. Material for sequencing was PBMCs. This sequence joins TRBV30 and TRBJ1-1; no firm D call. The sequence was obtained from a human donor in good health. CDR3 sequence reads: CAWSVGETEAFF. In DNA, the CDR3 is TGTGCCTGGAGTGTTGGTGAGACTGAAGCTTTCTTT. The full variable domain, with the rest looked up from reference TRBV30 and TRBJ1-1, is SQTIHQWPATLVQPVGSPLSLECTVEGTSNPNLYWYRQAAGRGLQLLFYSVGIGQISSEVPQNLSASRPQDRQFILSSKKLLLSDSGFYLCAWSVGETEAFFGQGTRLTVV.